These 3 T cell receptor beta chains were sequenced from one sample in a study of blood T cells in healthy people across ages (dated by TCRdb to between 2015 and 2016). Library method: 5' RACE. Reads for this sample came from an Illumina HiSeq 2500. The second PCR ran for about 6 to 12 cycles and used a J-beta primer mix along with a sample-barcoded 5' primer. TCRdb redid the processing of the public reads, applying fastp at Q25 and MiXCR, and retained in-frame beta chains. Merged by CDR3 protein, the rows form single entries marked with the most common genes and DNA. The sample includes roughly 2 million distinct CDR3 sequences, with approximately 50% observed a single time. The ten largest clones represent approximately 2% of the sample. The specimen was blood. The receptor source for this set is a woman aged 40 to 50 in good health.

The sample holds a few counts of this clonotype. The chain combines TRBV5-1 with TRBJ2-1; 12 nucleotides match TRBD2. The CDR3 loop spans 20 amino acids. Germline CDR1 SGHRS, CDR2 YFSETQ. V lost 4 bases to trimming and J lost 0 bases; unmatched junction nucleotides: 14. CDR3 in amino acids: CASSQTSGGLYAYSYNEQFF. The DNA of the CDR3 is TGCGCCAGCAGCCAGACTAGCGGGGGTCTCTATGCTTACTCCTACAATGAGCAGTTCTTC.

CDR3 in amino acids: CASSLGPLRQLGSPLHF. The CDR3 coding sequence is TGTGCCAGCAGCTTAGGCCCACTCAGACAGCTCGGCTCACCCCTCCACTTT. V gene TRBV7-6 combines with J gene TRBJ1-6, with a possible D match to TRBD1 (5 bases). Germline CDR1 is SGHVS and CDR2 is FNYEAQ. The CDR3 spans 17 residues. Trimming stripped 1 base from V and 10 bases from J, with 20 bases between.

This clonotype was observed a handful of times. The chain has TRBV7-3 and TRBJ2-5; D not resolved. This CDR3 is built from 14 residues. The V gene lost 3 bases and the J gene lost 5 bases, with 13 bases spanning the gap. The V gene's germline CDR1 is SGHTA and CDR2 FQGTGA. The CDR3 DNA is TGTGCCAGCAGCTTTACCGGAACTCGGGAGACCCAGTACTTC. This translates into CASSFTGTRETQYF. Drawing the rest from reference TRBV7-3 and TRBJ2-5, the complete variable domain is GAGVSQTPSNKVTEKGKYVELRCDPISGHTALYWYRQSLGQGPEFLIYFQGTGAADDSGLPNDRFFAVRPEGSVSTLKIQRTERGDSAVYLCASSFTGTRETQYFGPGTRLLVL.